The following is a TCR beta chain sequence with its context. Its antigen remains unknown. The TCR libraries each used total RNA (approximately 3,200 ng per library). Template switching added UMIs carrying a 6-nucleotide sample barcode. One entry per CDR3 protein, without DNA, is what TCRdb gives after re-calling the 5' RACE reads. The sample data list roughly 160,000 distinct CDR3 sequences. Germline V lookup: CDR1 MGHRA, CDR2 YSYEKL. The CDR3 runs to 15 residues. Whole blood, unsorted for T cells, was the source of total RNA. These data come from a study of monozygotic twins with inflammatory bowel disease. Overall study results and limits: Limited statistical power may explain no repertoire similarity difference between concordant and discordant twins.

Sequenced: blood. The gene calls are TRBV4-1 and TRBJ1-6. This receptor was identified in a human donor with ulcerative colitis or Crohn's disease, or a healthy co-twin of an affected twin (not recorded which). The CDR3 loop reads CASSQDEWAEKPLHF.